Listed here are 5 T cell receptor beta chains from one sample, sequenced in a study of T-cell memory formation after mild COVID-19. A single record per CDR3 protein comes from TCRdb applying MiXCR to the 5' RACE reads. The sample yields hundreds of thousands of distinct CDR3 sequences, roughly 25% seen once. Material: PBMCs or a T cell subset sorted from them (not recorded which). These receptors were obtained from an adult woman who had mild COVID-19 (a few samples of this study predate the infection). Cell type and time point are not known.

The V and J genes are TRBV5-6 and TRBJ2-7; perhaps TRBD2 as D (5 bases). The CDR3 spans 14 residues. Trimming took off 0 bases at V and 4 bases at J, with 11 bases between the two ends. Germline-derived CDR1 and CDR2 are SGHDT and YYEEEE. The CDR3 bases are TGTGCCAGCAGCTTGGCCAGAAGAGGGTACGAGCAGTACTTC. Its protein product is CASSLARRGYEQYF. The variable domain in full, with the rest retrieved from reference TRBV5-6 and TRBJ2-7, is DAGVTQSPTHLIKTRGQQVTLRCSPKSGHDTVSWYQQALGQGPQFIFQYYEEEERQRGNFPDRFSGHQFPNYSSELNVNALLLGDSALYLCASSLARRGYEQYFGPGTRLTVT.

The chain uses TRBV5-1 and TRBJ2-1, with TRBD2 matching 10 bases. V gave up 0 bases and J gave up 8 bases; unmatched junction bases: 11. This CDR3 region has 17 residues. CDR1 SGHRS and CDR2 YFSETQ come from the germline V gene. The CDR3, as DNA: TGCGCCAGCAGCTTGGAAGCTAGCGGGAGAGGAAGCGATGAGCAGTTCTTC. This codes for CASSLEASGRGSDEQFF.

The chain couples TRBV7-9 to TRBJ2-4, with D perhaps being TRBD1 or TRBD2 (7 bases each). V lost 5 bases, J lost 0 bases, and 20 bases lay in between. The CDR3 is 18 residues long. The germline gives CDR1 SEHNR, CDR2 FQNEAQ (reference sequence). The CDR3 region is CASSPRQGGDLAKNIQYF. The CDR3, as DNA: TGTGCCAGCAGCCCGAGACAGGGAGGGGATCTAGCCAAAAACATTCAGTACTTC.

The gene calls are TRBV2 and TRBJ2-7; no clear D gene. CDR3 size: 14 residues. The V and J ends lost 7 bases and 1 base respectively, with 14 bases between them. Germline V gene data show CDR1 as SNHLY and CDR2 as FYNNEI. CDR3 sequence (DNA): TGTGCCAGCAAATTTGAAGGAACGTCCTACGAGCAGTACTTC. It codes for CASKFEGTSYEQYF.

This clonotype has just a few counts. The chain joins TRBV6-5 to TRBJ2-5; the D is unclear. This CDR3 is built from 18 residues. V lost 0 bases, J lost 0 bases, and 17 bases lay in between. Germline-derived CDR1 and CDR2 are MNHEY and SVGAGI. The CDR3 loop is CASSYSSGQTWYQETQYF. The CDR3 DNA is TGTGCCAGCAGTTACTCGAGTGGCCAGACTTGGTACCAAGAGACCCAGTACTTC.